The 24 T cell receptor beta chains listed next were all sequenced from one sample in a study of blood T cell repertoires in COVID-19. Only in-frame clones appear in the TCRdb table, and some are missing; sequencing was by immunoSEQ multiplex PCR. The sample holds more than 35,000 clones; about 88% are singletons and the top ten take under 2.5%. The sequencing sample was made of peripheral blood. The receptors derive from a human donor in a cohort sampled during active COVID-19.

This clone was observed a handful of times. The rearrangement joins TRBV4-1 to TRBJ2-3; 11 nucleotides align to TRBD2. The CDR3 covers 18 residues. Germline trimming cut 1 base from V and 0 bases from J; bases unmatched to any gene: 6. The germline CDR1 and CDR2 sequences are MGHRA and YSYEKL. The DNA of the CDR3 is TGCGCCAGCAGCCAAGGGGCCCGACTAGCGGGGAGCACAGATACGCAGTATTTT. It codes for CASSQGARLAGSTDTQYF.

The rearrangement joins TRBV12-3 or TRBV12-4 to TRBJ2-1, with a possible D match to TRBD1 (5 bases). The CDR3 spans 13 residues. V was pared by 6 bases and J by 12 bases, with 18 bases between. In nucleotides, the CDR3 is TGTGCCAGCAGCCATAAAGGGGTAATCGGGCAGTTCTTC. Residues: CASSHKGVIGQFF.

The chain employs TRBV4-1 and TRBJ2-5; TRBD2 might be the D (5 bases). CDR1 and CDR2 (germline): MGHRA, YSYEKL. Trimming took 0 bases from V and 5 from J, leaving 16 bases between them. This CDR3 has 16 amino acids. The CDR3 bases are TGCGCCAGCAGCCAAGATCACCCTAGCTTAGGGGAGACCCAGTACTTC. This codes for CASSQDHPSLGETQYF.

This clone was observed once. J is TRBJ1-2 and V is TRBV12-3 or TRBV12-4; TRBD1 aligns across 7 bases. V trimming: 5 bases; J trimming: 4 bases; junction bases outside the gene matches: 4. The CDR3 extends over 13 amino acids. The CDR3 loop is CASSPGTAYGYTF. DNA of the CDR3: TGTGCCAGCAGTCCCGGGACAGCCTATGGCTACACCTTC.

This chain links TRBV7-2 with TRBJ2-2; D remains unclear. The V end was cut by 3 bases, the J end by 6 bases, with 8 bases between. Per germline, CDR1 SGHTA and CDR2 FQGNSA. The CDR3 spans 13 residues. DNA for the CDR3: TGTGCCAGCAGCTTGGCTAGTCCCGGGGAGCTGTTTTTT. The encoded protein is CASSLASPGELFF.

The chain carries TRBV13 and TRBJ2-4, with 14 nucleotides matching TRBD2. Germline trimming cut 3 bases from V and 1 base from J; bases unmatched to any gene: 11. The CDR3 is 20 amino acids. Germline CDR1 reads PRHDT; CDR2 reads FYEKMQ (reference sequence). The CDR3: CASSFSPGLAGEGAKNIQYF. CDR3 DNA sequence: TGTGCCAGCAGCTTTTCCCCGGGACTAGCGGGGGAGGGGGCCAAAAACATTCAGTACTTC.

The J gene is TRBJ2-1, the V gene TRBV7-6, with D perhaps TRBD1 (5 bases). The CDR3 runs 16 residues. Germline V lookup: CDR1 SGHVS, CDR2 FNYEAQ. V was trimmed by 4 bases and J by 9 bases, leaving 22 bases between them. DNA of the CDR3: TGTGCCAGCAGCTACTTTTTGGGGCCCACAATGGTTGAGCAGTTCTTC. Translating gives CASSYFLGPTMVEQFF.

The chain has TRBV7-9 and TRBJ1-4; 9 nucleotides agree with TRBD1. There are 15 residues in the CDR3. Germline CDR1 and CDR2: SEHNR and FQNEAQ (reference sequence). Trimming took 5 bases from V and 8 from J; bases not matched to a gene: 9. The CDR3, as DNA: TGTGCCAGCAGCCCCGGGACAGGGACCTGGGAAAAACTGTTTTTT. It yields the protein CASSPGTGTWEKLFF.

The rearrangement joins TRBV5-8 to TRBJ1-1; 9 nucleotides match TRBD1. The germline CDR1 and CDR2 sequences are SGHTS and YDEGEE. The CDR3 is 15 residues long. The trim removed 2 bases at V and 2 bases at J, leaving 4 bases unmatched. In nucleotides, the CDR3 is TGTGCCAGCAGCTTTAGGGACAGGGAAAACACTGAAGCTTTCTTT. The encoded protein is CASSFRDRENTEAFF.

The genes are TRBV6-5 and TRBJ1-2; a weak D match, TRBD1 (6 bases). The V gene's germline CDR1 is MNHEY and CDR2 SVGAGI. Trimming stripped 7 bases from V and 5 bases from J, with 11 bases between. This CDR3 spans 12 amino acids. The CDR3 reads CASTGARYGYTF. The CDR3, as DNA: TGTGCCAGCACAGGGGCGCGGTATGGCTACACCTTC.

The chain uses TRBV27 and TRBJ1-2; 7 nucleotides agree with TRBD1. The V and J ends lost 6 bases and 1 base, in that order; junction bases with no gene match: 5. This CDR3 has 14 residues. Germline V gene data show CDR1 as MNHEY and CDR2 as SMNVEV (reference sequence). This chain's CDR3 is CASRFQGGNYGYTF. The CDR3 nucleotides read TGTGCCAGCAGATTTCAGGGGGGTAACTATGGCTACACCTTC.

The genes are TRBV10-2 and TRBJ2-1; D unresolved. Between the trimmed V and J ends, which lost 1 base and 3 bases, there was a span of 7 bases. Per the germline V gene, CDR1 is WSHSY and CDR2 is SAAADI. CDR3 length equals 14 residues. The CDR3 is CASSEFFNYNEQFF. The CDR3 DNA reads TGCGCCAGCAGTGAGTTCTTTAACTACAATGAGCAGTTCTTC.

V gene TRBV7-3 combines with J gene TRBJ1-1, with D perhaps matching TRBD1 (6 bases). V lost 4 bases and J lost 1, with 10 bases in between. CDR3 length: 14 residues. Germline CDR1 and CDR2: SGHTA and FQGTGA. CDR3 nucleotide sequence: TGTGCCAGCAGCTACCAAGGGGGGAACACTGAAGCTTTCTTT. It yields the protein CASSYQGGNTEAFF.

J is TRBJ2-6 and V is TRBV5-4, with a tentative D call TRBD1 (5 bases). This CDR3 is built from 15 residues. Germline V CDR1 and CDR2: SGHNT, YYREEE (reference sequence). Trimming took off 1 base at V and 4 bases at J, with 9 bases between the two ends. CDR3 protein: CASSLQGSGANVLTF. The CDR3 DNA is TGTGCCAGCAGCTTGCAGGGCTCCGGGGCCAACGTCCTGACTTTC.

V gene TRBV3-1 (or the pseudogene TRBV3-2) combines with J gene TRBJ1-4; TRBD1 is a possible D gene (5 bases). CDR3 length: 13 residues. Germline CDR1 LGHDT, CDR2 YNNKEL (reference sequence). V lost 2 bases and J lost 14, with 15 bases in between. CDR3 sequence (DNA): TGTGCCAGCAGCCAAACGGACCCGAAGGGGCTGTTTTTT. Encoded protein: CASSQTDPKGLFF.

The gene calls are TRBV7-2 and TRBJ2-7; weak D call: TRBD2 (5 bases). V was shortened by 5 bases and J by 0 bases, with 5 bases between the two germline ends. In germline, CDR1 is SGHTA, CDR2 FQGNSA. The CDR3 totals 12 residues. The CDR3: CASSGSSYEQYF. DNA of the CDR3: TGTGCCAGCAGCGGGAGCTCCTACGAGCAGTACTTC.

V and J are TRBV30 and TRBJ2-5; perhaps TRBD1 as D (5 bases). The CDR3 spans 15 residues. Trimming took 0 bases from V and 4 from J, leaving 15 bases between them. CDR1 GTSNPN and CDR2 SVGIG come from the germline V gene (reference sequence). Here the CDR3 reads CAWSVPIREGETQYF. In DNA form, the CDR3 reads TGTGCCTGGAGTGTACCGATCAGGGAAGGAGAGACCCAGTACTTC.

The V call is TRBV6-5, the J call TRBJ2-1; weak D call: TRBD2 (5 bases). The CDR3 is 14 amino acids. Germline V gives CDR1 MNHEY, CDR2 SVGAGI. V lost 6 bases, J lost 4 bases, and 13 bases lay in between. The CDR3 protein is CASRRTRGYNEQFF. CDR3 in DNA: TGTGCCAGCAGGAGGACCCGGGGATACAATGAGCAGTTCTTC.

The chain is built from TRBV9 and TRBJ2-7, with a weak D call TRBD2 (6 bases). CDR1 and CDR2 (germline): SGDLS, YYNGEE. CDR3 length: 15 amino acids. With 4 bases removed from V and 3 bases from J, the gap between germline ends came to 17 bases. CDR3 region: CASSPGVGEVYEQYF. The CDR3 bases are TGTGCCAGCAGCCCCGGTGTAGGGGAGGTCTACGAGCAGTACTTC.

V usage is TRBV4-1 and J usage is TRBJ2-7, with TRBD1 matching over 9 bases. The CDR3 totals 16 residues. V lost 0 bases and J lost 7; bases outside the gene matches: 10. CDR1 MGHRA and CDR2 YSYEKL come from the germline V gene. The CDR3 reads CASSQDGTGQGTEQYF. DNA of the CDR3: TGCGCCAGCAGCCAAGATGGGACGGGACAGGGTACAGAGCAGTACTTC.

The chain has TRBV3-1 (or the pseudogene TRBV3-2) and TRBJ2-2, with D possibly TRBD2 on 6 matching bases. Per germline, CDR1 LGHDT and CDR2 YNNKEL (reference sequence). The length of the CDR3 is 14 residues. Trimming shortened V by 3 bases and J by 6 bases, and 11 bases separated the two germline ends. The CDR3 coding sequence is TGTGCCAGCAGCCATTGGCGGGGCCCCGGGGAGCTGTTTTTT. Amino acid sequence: CASSHWRGPGELFF.

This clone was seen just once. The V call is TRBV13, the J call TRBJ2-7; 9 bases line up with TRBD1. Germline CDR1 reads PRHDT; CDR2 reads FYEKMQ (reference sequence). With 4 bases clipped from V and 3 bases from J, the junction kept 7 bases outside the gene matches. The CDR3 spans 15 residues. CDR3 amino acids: CASSSTGGPFYEQYF. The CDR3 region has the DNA TGTGCCAGCAGCTCCACAGGGGGCCCGTTCTACGAGCAGTACTTC.

CDR3 in amino acids: CASSGQVGETQYF. Here the CDR3 DNA reads TGTGCCAGCAGCGGACAGGTTGGGGAGACCCAGTACTTC. The V call is TRBV5-4, the J call TRBJ2-5, with 7 bases matching TRBD1. With 4 bases clipped from V and 5 bases from J, the junction kept 5 bases outside the gene matches. The CDR3 length is 13 residues. Germline V gene sequence: CDR1 SGHNT, CDR2 YYREEE (reference sequence).

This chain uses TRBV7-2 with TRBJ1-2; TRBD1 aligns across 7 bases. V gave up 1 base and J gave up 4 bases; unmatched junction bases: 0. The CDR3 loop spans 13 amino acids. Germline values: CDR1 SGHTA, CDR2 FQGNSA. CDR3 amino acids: CASSLGQGYGYTF. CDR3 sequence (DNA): TGTGCCAGCAGCTTAGGACAGGGCTATGGCTACACCTTC.